This T cell receptor (beta chain) was retrieved from a study of T cell repertoires in cytomegalovirus infection. Background on the study: Alongside well-studied HLA-B-restricted CMV epitopes, recently identified HLA-C-restricted CMV epitopes were also used. In public TCR beta signatures, there were indications of both CMV infection and matching HLA type.

The CDR3 loop spans 15 amino acids. The germline V gene encodes CDR1 SEHNR and CDR2 FQNEAQ (reference sequence). V gave up 0 bases and J gave up 10 bases; unmatched junction bases: 5. Study observations and caveats: CMV-specific TCR beta clonotypes restricted by HLA-C were the ones dominating the ex vivo response. Identification of carriers of CMV plus the relevant HLA was performed using cumulative public TCR beta family frequency.

MiXCR, applied by TCRdb to the reads, yields one record per CDR3 protein. The data contain roughly 500,000 distinct CDR3 sequences, roughly 46% of them singletons. This clonotype is a singleton in its sample. Its matching antigen is unknown. The rearrangement links TRBV7-9 to TRBJ2-1; 11 nucleotides agree with TRBD2. Material: cultured PBMCs, obtained from culture after CMV antigen stimulation. The TCR was taken from a human donor in good health (CMV status not recorded). Some clones in this sample may be carry-over from other donors' samples. CDR3 in amino acids: CASSLAVTSGSEQFF. The CDR3 DNA follows: TGTGCCAGCAGCTTAGCAGTCACTAGCGGGAGCGAGCAGTTCTTC.